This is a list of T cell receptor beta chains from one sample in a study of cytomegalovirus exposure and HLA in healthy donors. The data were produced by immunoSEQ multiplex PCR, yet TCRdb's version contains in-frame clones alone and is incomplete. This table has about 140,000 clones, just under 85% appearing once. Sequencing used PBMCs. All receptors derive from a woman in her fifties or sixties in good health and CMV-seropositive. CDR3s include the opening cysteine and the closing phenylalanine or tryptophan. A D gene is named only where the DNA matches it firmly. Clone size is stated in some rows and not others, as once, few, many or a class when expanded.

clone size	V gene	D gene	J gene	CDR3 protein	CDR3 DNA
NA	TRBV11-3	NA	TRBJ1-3	CASSLGGQPTPYSGNTIYF	TGTGCCAGCAGCTTAGGAGGACAGCCAACTCCTTACTCTGGAAACACCATATATTTT
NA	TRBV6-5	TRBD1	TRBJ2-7	CASSSPEGQGGYEQYF	TGTGCCAGCAGTTCTCCCGAGGGACAGGGGGGCTACGAGCAGTACTTC
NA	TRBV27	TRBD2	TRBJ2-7	CASSFKAGPPYEQYF	TGTGCCAGCAGTTTTAAAGCGGGACCCCCCTACGAGCAGTACTTC
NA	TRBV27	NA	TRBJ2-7	CASSFEDQGPEDEQYF	TGTGCCAGCAGTTTCGAAGACCAGGGGCCCGAGGACGAGCAGTACTTC
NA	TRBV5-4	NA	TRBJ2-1	CASSLPTNNEQFF	TGTGCCAGCAGCTTACCAACTAACAATGAGCAGTTCTTC
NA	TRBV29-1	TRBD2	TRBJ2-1	CSVEVAGASYNEQFF	TGCAGCGTTGAGGTAGCGGGAGCATCCTACAATGAGCAGTTCTTC
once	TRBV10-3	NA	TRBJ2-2	CAISERQGSWAGELFF	TGTGCCATCAGTGAAAGGCAGGGGAGTTGGGCCGGGGAGCTGTTTTTT
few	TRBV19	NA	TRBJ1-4	CASSDSTNEKLFF	TGTGCCAGTTCTGACTCAACTAATGAAAAACTGTTTTTT
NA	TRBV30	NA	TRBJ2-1	CAWSPTPSSYNEQFF	TGTGCCTGGAGCCCTACCCCAAGCTCCTACAATGAGCAGTTCTTC
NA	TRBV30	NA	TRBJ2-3	CAWTLSSTDTQYF	TGTGCCTGGACACTTTCTAGCACAGATACGCAGTATTTT
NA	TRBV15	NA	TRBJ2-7	CATSRESGSHTTYEQYF	TGTGCCACCAGCAGAGAGTCGGGATCTCATACCACCTACGAGCAGTACTTC
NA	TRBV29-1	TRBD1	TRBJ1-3	CSVSTGAWNTIYF	TGCAGCGTATCAACAGGGGCTTGGAACACCATATATTTT
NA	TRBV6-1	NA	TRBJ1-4	CASSSVQKEKLFF	TGTGCCAGCAGTTCAGTACAGAAAGAAAAACTGTTTTTT
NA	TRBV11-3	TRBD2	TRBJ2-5	CASSHNTPLAGGPGTQYF	TGTGCCAGCAGCCATAACACCCCACTAGCGGGGGGACCAGGGACCCAGTACTTC
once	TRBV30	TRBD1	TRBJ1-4	CATGQGFINEKLFF	TGTGCCACGGGACAGGGTTTCATTAATGAAAAACTGTTTTTT
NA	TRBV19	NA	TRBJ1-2	CASSIERGPDGYTF	TGTGCCAGTAGTATTGAAAGGGGTCCAGATGGCTACACCTTC
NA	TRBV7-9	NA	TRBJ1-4	CASSFNFEKLFF	TGTGCCAGCAGCTTCAACTTTGAAAAACTGTTTTTT
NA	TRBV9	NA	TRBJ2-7	CASSVTGWALEQYF	TGTGCCAGCAGCGTTACAGGGTGGGCTCTCGAGCAGTACTTC
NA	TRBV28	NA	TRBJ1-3	CASSFLQQGNTIYF	TGTGCCAGCAGTTTCCTGCAACAAGGAAACACCATATATTTT
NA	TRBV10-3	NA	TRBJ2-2	CAINGGTNTGELFF	TGTGCCATCAATGGGGGGACGAACACCGGGGAGCTGTTTTTT
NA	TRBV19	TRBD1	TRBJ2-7	CASSWDSSSYEQYF	TGTGCCAGTAGCTGGGACAGTTCCTCCTACGAGCAGTACTTC
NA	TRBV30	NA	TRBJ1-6	CAWSEDTPARSPLHF	TGTGCCTGGAGTGAGGACACCCCGGCCCGTTCACCCCTCCACTTT
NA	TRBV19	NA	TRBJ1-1	CASSTGYARVRAEAFF	TGTGCCAGTAGTACAGGTTACGCCAGGGTACGGGCTGAAGCTTTCTTT
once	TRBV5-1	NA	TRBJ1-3	CASSLAGQAGNTIYF	TGCGCCAGCAGCTTGGCGGGACAAGCTGGAAACACCATATATTTT
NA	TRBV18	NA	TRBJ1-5	CASSLTPSQGDQPQHF	TGTGCCAGCTCACTCACCCCGTCACAGGGTGATCAGCCCCAGCATTTT
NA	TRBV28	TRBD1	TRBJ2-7	CASSSHLGQPYEQYF	TGTGCCAGCAGTTCACACCTGGGACAGCCCTACGAGCAGTACTTC
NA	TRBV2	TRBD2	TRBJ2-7	CASSEISSGTSGEQYF	TGTGCCAGCAGTGAAATTTCTAGCGGCACTTCTGGGGAGCAGTACTTC
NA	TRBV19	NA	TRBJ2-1	CASSIGQYNEQFF	TGTGCCAGTAGTATAGGACAGTACAATGAGCAGTTCTTC
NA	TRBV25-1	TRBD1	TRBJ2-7	CASRGQTYEQYF	TGTGCCAGCAGGGGACAGACCTACGAGCAGTACTTC
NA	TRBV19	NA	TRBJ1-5	CASSMGNGEVQPQHF	TGTGCCAGTAGTATGGGGAACGGGGAGGTCCAGCCCCAGCATTTT
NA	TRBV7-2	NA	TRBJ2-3	CASSLLGRTDTQYF	TGTGCCAGCAGCTTACTGGGGCGCACAGATACGCAGTATTTT
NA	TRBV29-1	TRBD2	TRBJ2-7	CSVSGLAGEQYF	TGCAGCGTCTCGGGACTAGCGGGGGAGCAGTACTTC
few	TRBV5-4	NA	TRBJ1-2	CASSAGPQLYGYTF	TGTGCCAGCAGCGCGGGACCGCAGCTCTATGGCTACACCTTC
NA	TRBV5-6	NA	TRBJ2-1	CASSLAGVTGDEQFF	TGTGCCAGCAGCTTGGCGGGAGTCACGGGGGATGAGCAGTTCTTC
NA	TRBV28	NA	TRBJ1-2	CASSFGRSYGYTF	TGTGCCAGCAGTTTCGGAAGGAGCTATGGCTACACCTTC
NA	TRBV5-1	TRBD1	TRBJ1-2	CASSPQGENYGYTF	TGCGCCAGCAGCCCACAGGGGGAAAACTATGGCTACACCTTC
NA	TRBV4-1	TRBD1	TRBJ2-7	CASSQDRDRAYEQYF	TGCGCCAGCAGCCAAGACAGGGACAGAGCCTACGAGCAGTACTTC
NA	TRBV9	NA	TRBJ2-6	CASSVDVGGNVLTF	TGTGCCAGCAGCGTAGATGTGGGAGGCAACGTCCTGACTTTC
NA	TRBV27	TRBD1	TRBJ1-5	CASKGQGLLQPQHF	TGTGCCAGCAAGGGACAGGGCCTCCTTCAGCCCCAGCATTTT
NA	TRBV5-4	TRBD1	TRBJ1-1	CASSEQGELTEAFF	TGTGCCAGCAGCGAACAGGGGGAACTCACTGAAGCTTTCTTT
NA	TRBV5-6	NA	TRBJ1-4	CASSLGAYTGLTNEKLFF	TGTGCCAGCAGCTTGGGGGCCTATACCGGCCTAACTAATGAAAAACTGTTTTTT
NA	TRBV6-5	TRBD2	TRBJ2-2	CASWWGLRSGELFF	TGTGCCAGTTGGTGGGGACTACGAAGCGGGGAGCTGTTTTTT
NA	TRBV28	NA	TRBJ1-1	CASSSLWAFF	TGTGCCAGCAGCTCCCTATGGGCTTTCTTT
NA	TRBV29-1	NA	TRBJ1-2	CSVVRWDNEGDYGYTF	TGCAGCGTTGTTCGTTGGGACAACGAAGGGGACTATGGCTACACCTTC
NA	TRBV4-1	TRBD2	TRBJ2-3	CASSHDETSSGSRHTQYF	TGCGCCAGCAGCCATGATGAGACTTCTAGCGGGAGTCGCCATACGCAGTATTTT
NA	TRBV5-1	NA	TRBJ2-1	CASSSTVLSYNEQFF	TGCGCCAGCAGCTCGACAGTCCTCTCTTACAATGAGCAGTTCTTC
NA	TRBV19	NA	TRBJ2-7	CASSITRDSYEQYF	TGTGCCAGTAGTATAACGCGGGACTCCTACGAGCAGTACTTC
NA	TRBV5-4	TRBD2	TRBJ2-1	CASSSSGRAYNEQFF	TGTGCCAGCAGCTCTAGCGGGAGGGCCTACAATGAGCAGTTCTTC
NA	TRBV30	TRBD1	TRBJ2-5	CAWQKPFGTEQETQYF	TGTGCCTGGCAAAAACCGTTCGGGACAGAACAAGAGACCCAGTACTTC
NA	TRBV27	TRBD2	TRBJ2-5	CASSLYSSGRSETQYF	TGTGCCAGCAGTTTATATTCTAGCGGGAGGTCGGAGACCCAGTACTTC
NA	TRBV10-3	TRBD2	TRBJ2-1	CAIRTSGNSYNEQFF	TGTGCCATCAGGACTAGCGGGAACTCCTACAATGAGCAGTTCTTC